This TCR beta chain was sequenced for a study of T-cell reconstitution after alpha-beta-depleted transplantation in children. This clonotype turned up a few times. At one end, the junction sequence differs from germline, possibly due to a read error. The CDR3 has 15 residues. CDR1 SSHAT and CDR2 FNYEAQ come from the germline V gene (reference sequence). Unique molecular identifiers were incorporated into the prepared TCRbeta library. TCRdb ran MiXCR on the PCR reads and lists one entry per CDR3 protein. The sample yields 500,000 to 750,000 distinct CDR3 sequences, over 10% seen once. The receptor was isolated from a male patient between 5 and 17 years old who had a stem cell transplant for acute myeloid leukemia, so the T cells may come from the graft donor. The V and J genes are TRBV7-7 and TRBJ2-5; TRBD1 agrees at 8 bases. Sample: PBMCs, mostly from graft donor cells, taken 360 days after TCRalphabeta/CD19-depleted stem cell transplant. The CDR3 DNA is TGTGCTAGCAGCTTCCTGACAGGGGCGGGTGAGACCCAGTACTTC. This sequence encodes CASSFLTGAGETQYF.